The 25 T cell receptor beta chains below come from one sample, sequenced in a study of CD8+CD57+ T cells in acquired aplastic anemia. Genomic DNA constituted the template upon which TCR beta VDJ and CDR3 profiling was performed. TCRdb independently ran MiXCR on the reads; one entry per CDR3 protein. This table holds 50,000 or so distinct CDR3 sequences, around 60% found once. It was patients with CD8+CD57+ cell expansion by flow cytometry who were chosen for sequencing. Input material: sorted CD4+, CD8+, or CD8+CD57+ T cells (not recorded which) from PBMCs. These receptors all stem from a human donor with aplastic anemia.

This clonotype was seen at least ten times. This chain joins TRBV9 and TRBJ2-5; TRBD2 matches 11 bases. Germline trimming cut 1 base from V and 3 bases from J; bases unmatched to any gene: 5. Germline V gives CDR1 SGDLS, CDR2 YYNGEE. This CDR3 comprises 16 residues. The CDR3 nucleotides are TGTGCCAGCAGCGTAAGGCCTAGCGGGGGGAAAGAGACCCAGTACTTC. This codes for CASSVRPSGGKETQYF.

The J gene is TRBJ2-7, the V gene TRBV29-1; D is possibly TRBD2 (6 bases). The CDR3 loop spans 14 amino acids. Germline CDR1 SQVTM, CDR2 ANQGSEA. V shed 4 bases and J shed 2 bases, with 15 bases lying between them. CDR3 sequence: CSVVGGDSPYEQYF. For the CDR3, the DNA is TGCAGCGTTGTCGGCGGGGACTCACCCTACGAGCAGTACTTC.

The V and J genes are TRBV10-3 and TRBJ2-7, with D maybe TRBD1 (5 bases). In germline, CDR1 is ENHRY, CDR2 SYGVKD. The CDR3 totals 15 residues. V was clipped by 0 bases and J by 5 bases, with 14 bases between them. The CDR3 loop is CAISESRLGVHEQYF. As DNA, the CDR3 is TGTGCCATCAGTGAGTCGCGGCTAGGGGTCCACGAGCAGTACTTC.

The rearrangement uses TRBV2 and TRBJ2-1; D is unclear. Germline V gene sequence: CDR1 SNHLY, CDR2 FYNNEI. The CDR3 runs 10 residues. Trimming removed 6 bases from V and 6 bases from J, with 3 bases in between. For the CDR3, the DNA is TGTGCCAGCAGGTCCAATGAGCAGTTCTTC. Translated: CASRSNEQFF.

The rearrangement uses TRBV7-9 and TRBJ2-5; TRBD2 matches 11 bases. The CDR3 sequence is 15 residues long. Germline loops: CDR1 SEHNR, CDR2 FQNEAQ (reference sequence). Trimming removed 5 bases from V and 4 bases from J; junction bases left unmatched: 6. CDR3 DNA sequence: TGTGCCAGCAGCAGGGGACTAGCGGAGGGAGAGACCCAGTACTTC. Translation gives CASSRGLAEGETQYF.

The V gene is TRBV18, the J gene TRBJ2-1, with D unresolved. The germline V and J ends were trimmed by 2 bases and 8 bases, with 7 bases remaining between them. The germline V gene encodes CDR1 KGHSH and CDR2 LQKENI. The CDR3 runs to 12 residues. CDR3 nucleotide sequence: TGTGCCAGCTCACCAGGTCTCGATGAGCAGTTCTTC. Translation gives CASSPGLDEQFF. The whole variable domain, filled in from reference TRBV18 and TRBJ2-1, reads NAGVMQNPRHLVRRRGQEARLRCSPMKGHSHVYWYRQLPEEGLKFMVYLQKENIIDESGMPKERFSAEFPKEGPSILRIQQVVRGDSAAYFCASSPGLDEQFFGPGTRLTVL.

This clonotype was counted many times. The gene calls are TRBV11-3 and TRBJ2-7; TRBD1 agrees at 9 bases. This CDR3 comprises 18 residues. The ends lost 5 bases at V and 3 bases at J; junction bases unmatched: 17. The germline V gene has CDR1 SGHNT and CDR2 YENEEA. This CDR3 is CASSPRTGAPLPLYEQYF. The CDR3 DNA is TGTGCCAGCAGCCCAAGGACAGGGGCGCCCCTTCCTCTCTACGAGCAGTACTTC. Filled out from reference TRBV11-3 and TRBJ2-7, the complete variable domain reads EAGVVQSPRYKIIEKKQPVAFWCNPISGHNTLYWYLQNLGQGPELLIRYENEEAVDDSQLPKDRFSAERLKGVDSTLKIQPAELGDSAVYLCASSPRTGAPLPLYEQYFGPGTRLTVT.

The chain uses TRBV20-1 and TRBJ1-2; D is uncertain. The germline gives CDR1 DFQATT, CDR2 SNEGSKA (reference sequence). The CDR3 sequence is 8 residues long. V was pared by 4 bases and J by 6 bases, with 0 bases between. CDR3 residues: CSANGYTF. The CDR3 coding sequence is TGCAGTGCTAATGGCTACACCTTC.

The chain is built from TRBV29-1 and TRBJ1-5; 9 nucleotides align to TRBD1. V lost 5 bases, J lost 5 bases, and 1 base stayed unmatched. The CDR3 spans 12 residues. Germline CDR1 SQVTM, CDR2 ANQGSEA. In DNA form, the CDR3 reads TGCAGCGTTCGACAGGGGGATCAGCCCCAGCATTTT. This sequence encodes CSVRQGDQPQHF.

This clonotype was seen just once. An end of the junction does not agree with germline; a read error may underlie this. The V gene is TRBV13, the J gene TRBJ2-7; D possibly corresponds to TRBD1 (6 bases). The germline V gene has CDR1 PRHDT and CDR2 FYEKMQ (reference sequence). This CDR3 has 15 residues. The CDR3 loop is CAGSLARGTLSEQYF. CDR3 bases: TGTGCCGGCAGCTTAGCAAGGGGGACCCTTTCCGAGCAGTACTTC.

This clonotype was counted once. This CDR3 fails to terminate in the conserved phenylalanine or tryptophan, so it likely reflects a read error. It is unclear where the CDR3 begins or ends on the DNA, so no DNA is shown, and the CDR3 is as TCRdb lists it. The chain links TRBV2 to TRBJ1-6; TRBD1, the D gene given by the table, was not confirmed from the DNA. The length of the CDR3 is 13 amino acids, counting both ends. Germline CDR1 SNHLY, CDR2 FYNNEI. This CDR3 is CAVRGAHGFTPPL.

This rearrangement joins TRBV15 to TRBJ2-2; D is possibly TRBD1 (7 bases). In germline, CDR1 is LNHNV, CDR2 YYDKDF (reference sequence). V lost 3 bases to trimming and J lost 1 base, with 12 bases between them. The CDR3 extends over 16 amino acids. The CDR3 spells CATSRGGQMNTGELFF. CDR3 DNA: TGTGCCACCAGCAGGGGGGGACAGATGAACACCGGGGAGCTGTTTTTT.

The J gene is TRBJ2-6, the V gene TRBV9; D uncertain. This CDR3 is 15 amino acids long. Germline loops: CDR1 SGDLS, CDR2 YYNGEE. Deletions cut 0 bases from V and 4 bases from J, with 8 bases between. In nucleotides, the CDR3 is TGTGCCAGCAGCGTAGGAGCCTCCGGGGCCAACGTCCTGACTTTC. It specifies CASSVGASGANVLTF.

This chain uses TRBV2 with TRBJ1-4; D gene unclear. Trimming cost V 1 base and J 6 bases, with 9 bases left between them. The germline gives CDR1 SNHLY, CDR2 FYNNEI. The CDR3 covers 14 residues. This CDR3 is CASSEGALDEKLFF. In DNA form, the CDR3 reads TGTGCCAGCAGTGAAGGTGCCCTTGATGAAAAACTGTTTTTT.

This clonotype was observed many times. The chain links TRBV19 to TRBJ2-2; D possibly corresponds to TRBD1 (6 bases). The length of the CDR3 is 15 residues. V dropped 5 bases and J dropped 3 bases, with 13 bases sitting between them. Germline V gives CDR1 LNHDA, CDR2 SQIVND (reference sequence). The CDR3 sequence: CASSQRQAYTGELFF. In DNA form, the CDR3 reads TGTGCCAGTAGTCAAAGACAGGCGTACACCGGGGAGCTGTTTTTT.

This clonotype was counted at least ten times. The rearrangement joins TRBV20-1 to TRBJ2-3, with 10 bases aligning to TRBD2. CDR1 and CDR2 (germline): DFQATT, SNEGSKA (reference sequence). V shed 7 bases, J shed 3 bases, and the junction held 7 bases outside the gene matches. This CDR3 comprises 14 residues. DNA for the CDR3: TGCAGTGTCCCGACTAGCGGGTCGACAGATACGCAGTATTTT. As protein: CSVPTSGSTDTQYF.

The V gene is TRBV24-1, the J gene TRBJ1-2; D not resolved. Germline CDR1 is KGHDR and CDR2 is SFDVKD. The V end lost 5 bases, the J end lost 8 bases, and 14 bases lay between the germline ends. The CDR3 has 13 residues. The CDR3 region has the DNA TGTGCCACCAGTGCCAGCAAAGGTCTAGGCTACACCTTC. It specifies CATSASKGLGYTF.

The chain couples TRBV7-2 to TRBJ2-7, with 11 bases that match TRBD2. Germline-derived CDR1 and CDR2 are SGHTA and FQGNSA. V was pared by 0 bases and J by 2 bases, with 3 bases of the junction left unmatched. This CDR3 has 16 amino acids. This CDR3 is CASSLALAGGPYEQYV. The DNA for the CDR3 is TGTGCCAGCAGCTTAGCCTTAGCGGGGGGGCCCTACGAGCAGTACGTC.

The gene calls are TRBV2 and TRBJ2-7; D perhaps matches TRBD1 (5 bases). The germline CDR1 and CDR2 sequences are SNHLY and FYNNEI. Trimming stripped 3 bases from V and 2 bases from J, with 14 bases between. The CDR3 is made up of 15 amino acids. CDR3 residues: CASSDPGRVAYEQYF. The CDR3 DNA is TGTGCCAGCAGTGACCCAGGGCGAGTCGCCTACGAGCAGTACTTC.

The V and J genes are TRBV19 and TRBJ2-7, with D unclear. CDR1 is LNHDA and CDR2 is SQIVND in the germline V gene (reference sequence). Trimming pared 6 bases from V and 2 bases from J, leaving 11 bases between. The CDR3 is 13 residues long. The CDR3 protein is CASSLTGPYEQYF. The CDR3 bases are TGTGCCAGTAGCCTCACCGGGCCCTACGAGCAGTACTTC.

The chain uses TRBV7-2 and TRBJ2-5, with unresolved D. CDR1 and CDR2 from the germline V gene are SGHTA and FQGNSA. The CDR3 is 15 amino acids. Between the trimmed V and J ends, which lost 5 bases and 0 bases, there was a span of 13 bases. The CDR3, as DNA: TGTGCCAGCAGCCGGAAGACTGGGGACCAAGAGACCCAGTACTTC. Amino acid sequence: CASSRKTGDQETQYF.

At least ten counts were recorded for this clonotype. The chain combines TRBV7-6 with TRBJ2-3, with D possibly matching TRBD2 (5 bases). V was clipped by 5 bases and J by 0 bases, with 12 bases between them. CDR3 length: 15 residues. Germline loops: CDR1 SGHVS, CDR2 FNYEAQ. CDR3 protein: CASSPASGSTDTQYF. The CDR3 coding sequence is TGTGCCAGCAGCCCGGCCAGCGGAAGCACAGATACGCAGTATTTT.

This clonotype was picked up one time. The chain joins TRBV10-2 to TRBJ1-5, with TRBD1 as a possible D gene (5 bases). Deletions cut 6 bases from V and 4 bases from J, with 16 bases between. The germline gives CDR1 WSHSY, CDR2 SAAADI. The CDR3 loop spans 15 amino acids. The CDR3: CASRTSSGPNQPQHF. The CDR3 coding sequence is TGCGCCAGCAGAACTTCTTCGGGACCTAATCAGCCCCAGCATTTT.

The chain is built from TRBV7-9 and TRBJ1-5; a possible D gene is TRBD1 (6 bases). CDR1 and CDR2 from the germline V gene are SEHNR and FQNEAQ (reference sequence). The germline V and J ends were trimmed by 5 bases and 5 bases, with 13 bases remaining between them. This CDR3 is built from 14 residues. The CDR3 coding sequence is TGTGCCAGCAGCGATGCAGGGGTCGATCAGCCCCAGCATTTT. Translation: CASSDAGVDQPQHF.

The CDR3 DNA reads TGTGCCAGCAGTGAAGAACAGGGAACTGGCTACACCTTC. Residues: CASSEEQGTGYTF. V usage is TRBV2 and J usage is TRBJ1-2; possibly TRBD1 for D (6 bases). Germline V gene data show CDR1 as SNHLY and CDR2 as FYNNEI. V lost 1 base, J lost 7 bases, and 10 bases lay in between. The CDR3 extends over 13 amino acids.